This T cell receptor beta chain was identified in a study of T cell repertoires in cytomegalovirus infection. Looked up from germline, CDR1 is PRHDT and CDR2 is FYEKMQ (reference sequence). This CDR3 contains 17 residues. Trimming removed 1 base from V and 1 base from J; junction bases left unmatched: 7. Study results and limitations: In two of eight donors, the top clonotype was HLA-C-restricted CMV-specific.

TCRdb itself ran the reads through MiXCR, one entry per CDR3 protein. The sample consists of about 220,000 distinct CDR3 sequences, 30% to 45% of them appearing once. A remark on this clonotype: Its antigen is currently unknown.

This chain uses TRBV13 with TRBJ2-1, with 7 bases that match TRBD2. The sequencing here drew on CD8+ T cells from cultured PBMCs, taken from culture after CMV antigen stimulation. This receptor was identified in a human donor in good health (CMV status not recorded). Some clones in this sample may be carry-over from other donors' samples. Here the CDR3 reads CASSLVKRGKSYNEQFF. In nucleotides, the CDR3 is TGTGCCAGCAGCTTAGTAAAGCGGGGAAAGTCCTACAATGAGCAGTTCTTC.